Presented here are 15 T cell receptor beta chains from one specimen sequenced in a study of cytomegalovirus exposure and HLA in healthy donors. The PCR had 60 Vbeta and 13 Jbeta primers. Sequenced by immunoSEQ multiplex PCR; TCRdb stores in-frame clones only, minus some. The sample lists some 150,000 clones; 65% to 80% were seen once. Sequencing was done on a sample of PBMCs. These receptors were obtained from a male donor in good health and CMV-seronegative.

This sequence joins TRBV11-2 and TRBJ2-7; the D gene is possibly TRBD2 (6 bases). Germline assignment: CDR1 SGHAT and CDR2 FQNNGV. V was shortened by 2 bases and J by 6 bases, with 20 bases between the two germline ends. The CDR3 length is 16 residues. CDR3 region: CASSLYSRESLGEQYF. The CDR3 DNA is TGTGCCAGCAGCTTATATTCTCGGGAGTCCCTGGGCGAGCAGTACTTC.

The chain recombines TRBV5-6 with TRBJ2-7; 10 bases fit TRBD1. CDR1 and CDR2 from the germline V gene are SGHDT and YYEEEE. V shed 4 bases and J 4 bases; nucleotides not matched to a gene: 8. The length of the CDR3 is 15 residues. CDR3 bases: TGTGCCAGCAGCCTCGGGACAGGGGTAATATACGAGCAGTACTTC. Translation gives CASSLGTGVIYEQYF.

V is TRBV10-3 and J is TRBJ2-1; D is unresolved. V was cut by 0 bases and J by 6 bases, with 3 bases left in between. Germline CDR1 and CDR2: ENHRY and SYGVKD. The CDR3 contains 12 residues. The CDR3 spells CAISESLNEQFF. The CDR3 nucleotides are TGTGCCATCAGTGAGTCCCTCAATGAGCAGTTCTTC.

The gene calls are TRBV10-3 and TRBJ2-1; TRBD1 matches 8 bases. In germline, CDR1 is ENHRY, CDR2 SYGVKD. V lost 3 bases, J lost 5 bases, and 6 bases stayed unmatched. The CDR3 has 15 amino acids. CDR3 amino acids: CAISERDRTNNEQFF. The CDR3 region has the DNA TGTGCCATCAGTGAAAGGGACAGGACAAACAATGAGCAGTTCTTC.

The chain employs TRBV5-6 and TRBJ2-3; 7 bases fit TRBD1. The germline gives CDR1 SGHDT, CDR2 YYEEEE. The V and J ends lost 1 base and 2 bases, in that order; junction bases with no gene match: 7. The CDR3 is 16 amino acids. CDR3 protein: CASSLYETGYTDTQYF. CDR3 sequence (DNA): TGTGCCAGCAGCTTGTACGAGACAGGGTACACAGATACGCAGTATTTT.

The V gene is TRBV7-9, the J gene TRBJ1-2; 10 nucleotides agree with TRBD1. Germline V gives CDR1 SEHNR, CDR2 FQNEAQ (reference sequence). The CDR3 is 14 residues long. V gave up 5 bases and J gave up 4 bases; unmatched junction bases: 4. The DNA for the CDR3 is TGTGCCAGCAGCCCCTGGGACAGGGGCTATGGCTACACCTTC. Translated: CASSPWDRGYGYTF.

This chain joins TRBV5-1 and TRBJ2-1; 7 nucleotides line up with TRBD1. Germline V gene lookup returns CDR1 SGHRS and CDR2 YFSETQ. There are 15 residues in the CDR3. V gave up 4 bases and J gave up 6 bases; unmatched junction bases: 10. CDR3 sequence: CASSLGTAYFNEQFF. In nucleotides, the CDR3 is TGCGCCAGCAGCCTCGGGACAGCGTATTTCAATGAGCAGTTCTTC.

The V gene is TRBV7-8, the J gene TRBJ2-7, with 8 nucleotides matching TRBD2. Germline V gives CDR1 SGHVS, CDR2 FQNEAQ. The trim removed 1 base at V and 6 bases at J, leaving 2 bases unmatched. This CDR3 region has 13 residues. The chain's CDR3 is CASSLVGRGEQYF. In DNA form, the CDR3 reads TGTGCCAGCAGCTTAGTCGGGAGGGGCGAGCAGTACTTC. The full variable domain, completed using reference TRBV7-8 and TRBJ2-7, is GAGVSQSPRYKVAKRGQDVALRCDPISGHVSLFWYQQALGQGPEFLTYFQNEAQLDKSGLPSDRFFAERPEGSVSTLKIQRTQQEDSAVYLCASSLVGRGEQYFGPGTRLTVT.

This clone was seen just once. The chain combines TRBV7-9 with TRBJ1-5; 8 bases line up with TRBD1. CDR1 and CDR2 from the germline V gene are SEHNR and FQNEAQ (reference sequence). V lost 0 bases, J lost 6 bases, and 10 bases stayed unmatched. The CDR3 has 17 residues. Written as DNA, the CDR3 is TGTGCCAGCAGCTTAGCTCCCGGACAGGGATCAGGTCAGCCCCAGCATTTT. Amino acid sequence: CASSLAPGQGSGQPQHF.

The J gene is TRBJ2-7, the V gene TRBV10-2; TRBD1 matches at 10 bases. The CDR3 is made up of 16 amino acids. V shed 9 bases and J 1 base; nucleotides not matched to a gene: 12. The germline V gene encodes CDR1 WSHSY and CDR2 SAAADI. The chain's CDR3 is CASTYAGTGVSYEQYF. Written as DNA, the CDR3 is TGCGCCAGTACGTATGCCGGGACAGGGGTTTCCTACGAGCAGTACTTC.

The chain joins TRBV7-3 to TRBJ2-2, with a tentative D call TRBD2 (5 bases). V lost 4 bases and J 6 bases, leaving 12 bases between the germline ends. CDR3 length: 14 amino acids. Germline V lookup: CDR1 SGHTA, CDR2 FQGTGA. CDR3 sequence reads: CASSSRLFAGELFF. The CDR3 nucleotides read TGTGCCAGCAGCTCCAGACTATTTGCCGGGGAGCTGTTTTTT. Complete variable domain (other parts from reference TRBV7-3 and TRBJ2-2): GAGVSQTPSNKVTEKGKYVELRCDPISGHTALYWYRQSLGQGPEFLIYFQGTGAADDSGLPNDRFFAVRPEGSVSTLKIQRTERGDSAVYLCASSSRLFAGELFFGEGSRLTVL.

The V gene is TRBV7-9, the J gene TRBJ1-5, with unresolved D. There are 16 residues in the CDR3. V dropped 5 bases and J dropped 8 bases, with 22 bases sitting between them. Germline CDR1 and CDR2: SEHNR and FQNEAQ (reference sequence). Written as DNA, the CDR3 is TGTGCCAGCAGCCCCGGCCCCCCGTACAGTTCGGAGCCCCAGCATTTT. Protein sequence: CASSPGPPYSSEPQHF.

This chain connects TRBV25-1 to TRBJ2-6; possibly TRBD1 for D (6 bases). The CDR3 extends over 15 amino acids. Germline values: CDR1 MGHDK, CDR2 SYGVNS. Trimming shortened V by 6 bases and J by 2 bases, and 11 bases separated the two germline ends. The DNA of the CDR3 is TGTGCCAGCAGAGATCCAGGGGCTGGGGCCAACGTCCTGACTTTC. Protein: CASRDPGAGANVLTF.

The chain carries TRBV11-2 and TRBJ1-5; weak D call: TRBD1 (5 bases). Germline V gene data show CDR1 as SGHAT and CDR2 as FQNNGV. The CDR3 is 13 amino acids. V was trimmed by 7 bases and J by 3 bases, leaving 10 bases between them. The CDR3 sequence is CASNNRNNQPQHF. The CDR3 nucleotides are TGTGCCAGCAACAACAGGAACAATCAGCCCCAGCATTTT.

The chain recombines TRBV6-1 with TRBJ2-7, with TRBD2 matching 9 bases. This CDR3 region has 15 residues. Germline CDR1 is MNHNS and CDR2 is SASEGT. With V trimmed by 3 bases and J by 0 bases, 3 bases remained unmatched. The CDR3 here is CASSEGLARSYEQYF. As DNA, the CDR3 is TGTGCCAGCAGTGAGGGACTAGCCCGCTCCTACGAGCAGTACTTC.